What follows describes a single T cell receptor beta chain. These data originate in a study of blood T cell repertoires in COVID-19. Looking at the study overall: PBMCs, B-cell-depleted T cells, or T cells were the source of the cDNA or gDNA that made up the material.

Authors' processing steps: The assay estimated nucleated cells by amplifying reference gene primers. Libraries were prepared by immunoSEQ multiplex PCR; TCRdb keeps only in-frame clonotypes and omits some of them. V and J calls and clone size are those listed in that table; D and trimming were worked out from the DNA. The profile shows some 210,000 clones, approximately 90% of them singletons. The Seattle patients, enrolled during active infection, were followed longitudinally. Sample: peripheral blood. The source of this sequence is a man aged 55 to 69 with COVID-19, enrolled during active disease.

The CDR3 bases are TGTGCCAGTAAACTAGCGGGGTGGGTGTTCTTC. Its protein is CASKLAGWVFF. The chain combines TRBV4-2 with TRBJ2-1; 10 bases are a match to TRBD2. CDR1 and CDR2 (germline): LGHNA, YNFKEQ. Trimming took 9 bases from V and 15 from J; bases not matched to a gene: 8. CDR3 length: 11 amino acids.